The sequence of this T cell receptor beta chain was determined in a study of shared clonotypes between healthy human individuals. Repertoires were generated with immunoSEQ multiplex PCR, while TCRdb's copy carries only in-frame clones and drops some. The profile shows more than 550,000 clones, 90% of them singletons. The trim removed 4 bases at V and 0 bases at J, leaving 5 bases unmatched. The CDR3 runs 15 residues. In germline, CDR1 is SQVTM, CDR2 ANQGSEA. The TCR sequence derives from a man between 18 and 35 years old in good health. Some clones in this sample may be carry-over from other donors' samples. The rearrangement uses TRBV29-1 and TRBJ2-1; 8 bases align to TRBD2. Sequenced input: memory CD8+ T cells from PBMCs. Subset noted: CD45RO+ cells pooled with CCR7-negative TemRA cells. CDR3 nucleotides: TGCAGCGTTGTCACTAGCGGAGCCTCCTACAATGAGCAGTTCTTC. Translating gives CSVVTSGASYNEQFF.